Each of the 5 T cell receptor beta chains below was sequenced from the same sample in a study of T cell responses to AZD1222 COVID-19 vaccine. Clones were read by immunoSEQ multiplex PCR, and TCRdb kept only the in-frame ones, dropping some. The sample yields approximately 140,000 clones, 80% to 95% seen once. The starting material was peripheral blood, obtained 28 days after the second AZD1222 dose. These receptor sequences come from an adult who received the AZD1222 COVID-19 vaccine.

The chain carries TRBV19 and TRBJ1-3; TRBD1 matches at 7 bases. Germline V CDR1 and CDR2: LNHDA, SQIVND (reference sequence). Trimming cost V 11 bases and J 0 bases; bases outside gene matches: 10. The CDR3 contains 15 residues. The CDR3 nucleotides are TGTGCCCTCGGCGGGGACAGTTCCTCTGGAAACACCATATATTTT. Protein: CALGGDSSSGNTIYF.

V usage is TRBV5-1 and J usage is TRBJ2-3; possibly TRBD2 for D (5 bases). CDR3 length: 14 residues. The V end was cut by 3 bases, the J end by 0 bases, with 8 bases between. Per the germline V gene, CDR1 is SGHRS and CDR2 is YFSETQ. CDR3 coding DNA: TGCGCCAGCAGCTCTGGAGGTAGCACAGATACGCAGTATTTT. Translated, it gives CASSSGGSTDTQYF. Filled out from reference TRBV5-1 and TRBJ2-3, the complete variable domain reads KAGVTQTPRYLIKTRGQQVTLSCSPISGHRSVSWYQQTPGQGLQFLFEYFSETQRNKGNFPGRFSGRQFSNSRSEMNVSTLELGDSALYLCASSSGGSTDTQYFGPGTRLTVL.

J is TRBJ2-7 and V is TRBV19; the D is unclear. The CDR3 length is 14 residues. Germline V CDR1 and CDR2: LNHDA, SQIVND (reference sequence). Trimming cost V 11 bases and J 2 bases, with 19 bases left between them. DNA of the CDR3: TGTGCCTATAGGTCGGGTACCGCACCCTACGAGCAGTACTTC. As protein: CAYRSGTAPYEQYF.

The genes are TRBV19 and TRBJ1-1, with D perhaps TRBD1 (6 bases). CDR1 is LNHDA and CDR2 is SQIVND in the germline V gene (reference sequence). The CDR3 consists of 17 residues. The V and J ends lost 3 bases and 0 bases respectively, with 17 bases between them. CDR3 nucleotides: TGTGCCAGTAGTATTATAGGGGCAGGGGATATGAACACTGAAGCTTTCTTT. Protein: CASSIIGAGDMNTEAFF.

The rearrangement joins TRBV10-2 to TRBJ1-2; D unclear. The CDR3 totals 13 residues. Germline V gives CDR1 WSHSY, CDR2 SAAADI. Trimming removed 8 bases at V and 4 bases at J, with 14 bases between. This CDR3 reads CASLGREPYGYTF. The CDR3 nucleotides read TGCGCCAGCTTAGGACGGGAGCCCTATGGCTACACCTTC.